The sequence of this T cell receptor (beta chain) was determined in a study of molecular identifiers for immune sequencing clone quantification. RNA fractions of 10%, 30% or 50% and roughly 19,000 to 1,000,000 sorted cells were the source of naive CD8 libraries. Study-level findings and limits: Spiked-in Jurkat TCR RNA corresponding to one cell was reported as detectable against about 1 million naive cells.

To note about this clonotype: Its target is not known. At one boundary the junction diverges from the germline segment, which might be a read error.

This CDR3 is 17 amino acids long. TCRdb re-called the PCR reads with MiXCR, one entry per CDR3 protein. Here the sample spans under 650,000 distinct CDR3 sequences, 15% to 20% being singletons. Sequencing was carried out using naive CD8+ T cells from blood, with Jurkat cell RNA spiked in. As to subset: FACS-sorted CD8+CD4-CCR7+CD45RA+ naive T cells. The V call is TRBV5-3, the J call TRBJ2-1; 8 positions match TRBD2. TRBV5-3 is known as an ORF, though its function is uncertain. The clonotype comes from a human donor in good health. Some libraries in this study had Jurkat cell RNA spiked in. The CDR3 DNA reads as TGTGCCAGCAGCTTACCGGGAGGGCTGTCCATTTACAATGAGCAGTTCTTC. This gives the protein CASSLPGGLSIYNEQFF.